The following is a T cell receptor beta chain sequence with its context. Profiling relied on immunoSEQ multiplex PCR, and the TCRdb table lists in-frame clones only, not all of them. The sample has roughly 200,000 clones; roughly 87% are singletons. Germline V CDR1 and CDR2: LNHDA, SQIVND (reference sequence). Trimming cost V 3 bases and J 9 bases, with 11 bases left between them. CDR3 length: 12 amino acids. This sample was taken from a study of blood T cell repertoires in COVID-19. At the level of the study: In each case, the material was cDNA or gDNA derived from T cells, B-cell-depleted T cells, or PBMCs.

Everyone who took part was about 18 to 90 years old, and they came from about 23 US areas. The specimen sequenced was PBMCs or T cells enriched from blood (not recorded which). The rearrangement links TRBV19 to TRBJ1-2; D may be TRBD1 (5 bases). This receptor was taken from a man aged 30 to 45 in a cohort exposed to, infected with or recovered from COVID-19 (not recorded which). CDR3 DNA: TGTGCCAGTAGTATCACCAGGGCGAGCTACACCTTC. Translating gives CASSITRASYTF.